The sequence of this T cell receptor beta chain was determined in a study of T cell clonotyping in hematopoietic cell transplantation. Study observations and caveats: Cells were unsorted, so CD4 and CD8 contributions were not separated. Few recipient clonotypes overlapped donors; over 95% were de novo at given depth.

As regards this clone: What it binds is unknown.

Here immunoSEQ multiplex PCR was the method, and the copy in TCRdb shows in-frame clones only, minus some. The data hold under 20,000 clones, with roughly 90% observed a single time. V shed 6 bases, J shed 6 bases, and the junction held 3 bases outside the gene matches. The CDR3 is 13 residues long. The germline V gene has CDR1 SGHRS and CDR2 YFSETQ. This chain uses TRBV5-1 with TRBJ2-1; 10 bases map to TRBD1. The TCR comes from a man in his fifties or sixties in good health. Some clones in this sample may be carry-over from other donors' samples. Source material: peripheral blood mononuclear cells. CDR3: CASTRTGGNEQFF. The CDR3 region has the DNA TGCGCCAGCACCAGGACAGGGGGCAATGAGCAGTTCTTC.